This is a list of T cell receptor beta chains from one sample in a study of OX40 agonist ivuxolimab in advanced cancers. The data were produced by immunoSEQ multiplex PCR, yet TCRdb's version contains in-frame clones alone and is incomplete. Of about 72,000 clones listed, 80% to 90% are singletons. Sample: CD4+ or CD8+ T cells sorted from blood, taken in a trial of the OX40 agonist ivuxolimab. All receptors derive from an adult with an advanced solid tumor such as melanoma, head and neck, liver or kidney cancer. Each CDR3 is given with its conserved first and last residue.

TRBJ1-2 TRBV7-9 CASSFYQNYGYTF
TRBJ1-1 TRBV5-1 CASSFTGFLSNTEAFF
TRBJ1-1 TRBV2 CASKGGGGTEAFF
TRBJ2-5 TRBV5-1 CASSEGVGQETQYF
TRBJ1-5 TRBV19 CASSGKGGNQPQHF
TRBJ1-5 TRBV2 CASRANSNQPQHF
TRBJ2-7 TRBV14 CASSPLGRARQYF
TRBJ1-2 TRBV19 CASSRTDSYGYTF
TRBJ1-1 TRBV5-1 CASSLVQGDTEAFF
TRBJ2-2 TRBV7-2 CASRASGPFTGELFF
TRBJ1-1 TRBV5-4 CASSSYETSTTEAFF
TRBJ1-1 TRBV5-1 CASSLESRNTEAFF
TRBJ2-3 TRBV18 CASSQDQGLFTDTQYF
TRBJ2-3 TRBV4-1 CASSHYPPGQGGDTQYF
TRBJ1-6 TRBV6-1 CASSRREADNSPLHF
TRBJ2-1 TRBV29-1 CSVLRTSGRPVGEQFF
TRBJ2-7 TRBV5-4 CASSLGGTGLLEQYF
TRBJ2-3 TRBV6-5 CASKQRQGGTDTQYF
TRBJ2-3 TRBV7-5 CARSYIISSGTDTQYF
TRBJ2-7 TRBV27 CASSLGPSLAGAHYEQYF
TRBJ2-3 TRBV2 CASLQGNTDTQYF
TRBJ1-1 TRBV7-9 CASRTWVNTEAFF
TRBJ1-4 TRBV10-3 CATSPTLATNEKLFF
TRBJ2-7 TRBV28 CASTRGGSYEQYF
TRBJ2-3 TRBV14 CASSPLASGGRSTDTQYF
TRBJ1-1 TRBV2 CASSVIPGPTEAFF
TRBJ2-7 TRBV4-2 CASSQGRPRQGAYEQYF
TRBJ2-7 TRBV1 CTSSQGGAPWVTSGYPYEQYF
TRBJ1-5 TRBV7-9 CASSPRGSGNQPQHF
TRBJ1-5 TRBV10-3 CAIGRETNQPQHF
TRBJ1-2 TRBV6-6 CASSYSGGVYGYTF
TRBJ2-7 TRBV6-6 CASSYWGGSSYEQYF
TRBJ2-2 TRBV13 CASSLGRNTGELFF
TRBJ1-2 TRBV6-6 CASRSGTGYAGYTF
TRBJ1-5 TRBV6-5 CASSLVRPGGNQPQHF
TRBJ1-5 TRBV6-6 CASSLGDQPQHF
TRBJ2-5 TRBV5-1 CASSNQLTSGGDQETQYF
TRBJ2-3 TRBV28 CASSLMDRDHRAQYF
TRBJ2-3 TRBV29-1 CSVLGLAVSTDTQYF
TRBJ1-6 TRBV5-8 CASSLGGSGSPLHF
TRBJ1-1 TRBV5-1 CASSWTGDTEAFF
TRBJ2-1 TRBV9 CASSVGGTNNEQFF
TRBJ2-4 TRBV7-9 CASSPLREGIQYF
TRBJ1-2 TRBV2 CASSEHSSYGYTF
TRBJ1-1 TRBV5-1 CASSFTGQGWTEAFF
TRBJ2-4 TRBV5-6 CASSLLAGGRADIQYF